This TCR beta chain appears in the sequencing data of a study of OX40 agonist ivuxolimab in advanced cancers. General notes on the study: Ivuxolimab was an agonistic, fully human IgG2 monoclonal antibody directed against OX40 (CD134), a costimulatory receptor. Patients were allowed to have had prior anti-PD-1, anti-PD-L1 or anti-CTLA-4 therapy, and 40% to 45% of the dose-escalation patients had previously received checkpoint inhibitors. Peripheral TCRbeta sequencing was intended to test whether TCR sequence diversity was altered and clonal T-cell expansion was caused by ivuxolimab. A male proportion of about 79% and a mean age of 60 years, ranging from 23 to 79, were recorded for the dose-escalation cohort. Of the roughly 52 dose-escalation patients, hepatocellular carcinoma was present in about 20, melanoma in around 15, renal cell carcinoma in 9 and head and neck cancer in 9. The monotherapy dose-escalation portion (N of about 52 patients) of the phase I ivuxolimab trial is reported in the paper. Intravenous ivuxolimab was administered to patients every 2 weeks at six dose levels: 0.01, 0.1, 0.3, 1.5, 3 and 10 mg/kg. Partial responses occurred in three dose-escalation patients, of whom one had hepatocellular carcinoma and two had cutaneous melanoma.

The germline V gene gives CDR1 as MGHRA and CDR2 as YSYEKL. V is shortened by 3 bases, J by 3 bases, and the region joining them spans 11 bases. The CDR3, from cysteine to phenylalanine, totals 15 residues. Kept here is only the CDR3 DNA, which spans 45 bases and is read in frame from base 1. Genomic DNA was isolated from the sorted cells so that the TCRbeta CDR3 region could be sequenced. TCRbeta CDR3 regions were sequenced using the immunoSEQ Assay. TCRdb took this table from immuneACCESS and kept in-frame rearrangements with V and J called. Such tables lack part of the clones; where checked against another copy, unresolved V genes explain under half of the gap, and the rest is unexplained. Here the sample has 20,000 to 25,000 clones; around 87% occur a single time. The ten largest clones add up to about 16% of the sample. Study-wide findings and limitations: The antigen specificity of the peripheral T cells that underwent clonal expansion was not determined. In the 0.1-3.0 mg/kg groups, partial responders were among the patients with the lowest normalized peripheral clonal expansion, particularly in CD8+ T cells. Low levels of normalized T-cell clonal expansion were also seen in some nonresponding patients. After ivuxolimab, expanded clones were on average more numerous among CD8+ T cells than among CD4+ T cells. At doses from 0.1 to 3.0 mg/kg, clonal expansion was seen in both CD4+ and CD8+ blood T cells between baseline and week 6.

Patients with a history of autoimmune disease or receiving systemic immunosuppression were excluded from the trial. Peripheral blood for TCR sequencing was collected from all dose cohorts at baseline, on cycle 4 day 1, and on cycle 7 day 1. Samples were obtained from an open-label, multicenter, first-in-human phase I dose-escalation trial of ivuxolimab. Adults with locally advanced or metastatic melanoma, renal cell carcinoma, hepatocellular carcinoma or head and neck squamous cell carcinoma were enrolled in the trial. Before TCR sequencing, CD4+ and CD8+ T cells were separately sorted from peripheral blood. About this clone itself: Its specific antigen is unknown. Per-base qualities were not stored, and no clone one base away is much larger.

Sequencing used CD4+ or CD8+ T cells sorted from blood, obtained in a trial of the OX40 agonist ivuxolimab. This sequence uses TRBV4-1 and TRBJ2-2; the D gene remains uncertain. The sequence was obtained from an adult with an advanced solid tumor such as melanoma, head and neck, liver or kidney cancer. CDR3 sequence: CASSHSPGDTGELFF. At the DNA level, the sequence is TGCGCCAGCAGCCACAGCCCGGGTGACACCGGGGAGCTGTTTTTT.